One sample yielded the 27 T cell receptor beta chains listed below, sequenced in a study of shared clonotypes between healthy human individuals. The naive CD8 fraction comprised CD45RO-negative cells positively selected for CCR7 and excluded terminally differentiated effector memory CD45RA+ cells. Data came from immunoSEQ multiplex PCR; TCRdb stores just in-frame clones and leaves some out. The sample has about 2.1 million clones, around 93% seen once. Input material: naive CD8+ T cells from PBMCs. These TCRs come from a man aged 18 to 30 in good health. Some clones in this sample may be carry-over from other donors' samples.

This rearrangement joins TRBV6-9 to TRBJ2-7; a weak D match, TRBD1 (6 bases). Germline CDR1 is MNHGY and CDR2 is SVAAGI. V gave up 2 bases and J gave up 6 bases, with 23 bases separating them. The CDR3 contains 17 residues. CDR3 bases: TGTGCCAGCAGTTATCCCTCCGGAGGACCACTGGGGGCCGAGCAGTACTTC. It encodes CASSYPSGGPLGAEQYF.

The rearrangement uses TRBV19 and TRBJ2-2; D not resolved. CDR3 length: 18 residues. Trimming removed 5 bases from V and 3 bases from J, with 22 bases in between. The germline CDR1 and CDR2 sequences are LNHDA and SQIVND (reference sequence). In DNA form, the CDR3 reads TGTGCCAGTAGTGAAGGGTGGAAGCTACTTACGGACACCGGGGAGCTGTTTTTT. This gives the protein CASSEGWKLLTDTGELFF.

The V call is TRBV19, the J call TRBJ2-7; TRBD1 matches at 9 bases. The V gene's germline CDR1 is LNHDA and CDR2 SQIVND (reference sequence). V was pared by 3 bases and J by 2 bases, with 11 bases of the junction left unmatched. The CDR3 is 17 residues long. The chain's CDR3 is CASSIRGGQGSTYEQYF. The CDR3 nucleotides are TGTGCCAGTAGTATTAGGGGGGGACAGGGTTCGACCTACGAGCAGTACTTC.

The chain links TRBV19 to TRBJ1-1, with D perhaps TRBD1 (5 bases). Trimming took off 5 bases at V and 1 base at J, with 11 bases between the two ends. Germline values: CDR1 LNHDA, CDR2 SQIVND (reference sequence). The CDR3 totals 14 residues. This CDR3 is CASSYGTTNTEAFF. The CDR3 DNA reads TGTGCCAGTAGTTACGGGACGACGAACACTGAAGCTTTCTTT.

The V and J genes are TRBV6-1 and TRBJ1-2, with 7 bases matching TRBD1. Germline CDR1 reads MNHNS; CDR2 reads SASEGT. V lost 1 base to trimming and J lost 4 bases; unmatched junction nucleotides: 6. The CDR3 contains 15 residues. The CDR3 bases are TGTGCCAGCAGTGAAGGCCGCGCAGGGGGCTATGGCTACACCTTC. Its translation is CASSEGRAGGYGYTF.

The rearrangement uses TRBV9 and TRBJ2-1; 9 positions match TRBD2. Germline lookup yields CDR1 SGDLS and CDR2 YYNGEE. The CDR3 loop spans 16 amino acids. V was pared by 4 bases and J by 0 bases, with 5 bases of the junction left unmatched. The CDR3: CASSPRAGGSYNEQFF. CDR3 nucleotides: TGTGCCAGCAGCCCGCGAGCGGGAGGCTCCTACAATGAGCAGTTCTTC.

The chain employs TRBV28 and TRBJ2-7, with 8 positions matching TRBD2. V was clipped by 9 bases and J by 3 bases; unmatched bases: 4. Germline V gives CDR1 MDHEN, CDR2 SYDVKM. The CDR3 consists of 12 residues. The CDR3: CASRTSIYEQYF. For the CDR3, the DNA is TGTGCCAGTAGGACTAGCATCTACGAGCAGTACTTC.

The V call is TRBV15, the J call TRBJ1-1; the D is unclear. Germline V gives CDR1 LNHNV, CDR2 YYDKDF (reference sequence). The V end lost 0 bases, the J end lost 2 bases, and 10 bases lay between the germline ends. This CDR3 spans 15 amino acids. CDR3 sequence: CATSRDREINTEAFF. The CDR3 region has the DNA TGTGCCACCAGCAGAGATCGGGAAATAAACACTGAAGCTTTCTTT.

The rearrangement uses TRBV7-3 and TRBJ2-5, with a tentative D call TRBD2 (6 bases). Trimming shortened V by 1 base and J by 5 bases, and 14 bases separated the two germline ends. The CDR3 extends over 15 amino acids. Germline CDR1 is SGHTA and CDR2 is FQGTGA. CDR3 nucleotide sequence: TGTGCCAGCAGCTTAAGTCGCGGGGCCGGGGAGACCCAGTACTTC. It codes for CASSLSRGAGETQYF.

The rearrangement uses TRBV5-6 and TRBJ2-7; a weak D match, TRBD2 (5 bases). Germline assignment: CDR1 SGHDT and CDR2 YYEEEE. The V gene lost 7 bases and the J gene lost 1 base, with 15 bases spanning the gap. CDR3 length: 14 residues. CDR3 in DNA: TGTGCCAGCTGTCAAGAGGGAAAGTCCTACGAGCAGTACTTC. As protein: CASCQEGKSYEQYF.

The chain uses TRBV28 and TRBJ2-1; 7 positions match TRBD2. The V segment lost 7 bases and the J segment 2 bases; nucleotides outside the gene matches: 8. The CDR3 consists of 15 residues. Germline CDR1 is MDHEN and CDR2 is SYDVKM. The CDR3 sequence is CASKIKGRAYNEQFF. In DNA, the CDR3 is TGTGCCAGCAAGATAAAGGGGAGGGCCTACAATGAGCAGTTCTTC. The full variable domain, rest sourced from reference TRBV28 and TRBJ2-1, is DVKVTQSSRYLVKRTGEKVFLECVQDMDHENMFWYRQDPGLGLRLIYFSYDVKMKEKGDIPEGYSVSREKKERFSLILESASTNQTSMYLCASKIKGRAYNEQFFGPGTRLTVL.

The chain links TRBV10-2 to TRBJ2-7; D perhaps matches TRBD2 (6 bases). The length of the CDR3 is 15 residues. Germline V lookup: CDR1 WSHSY, CDR2 SAAADI. The V end was cut by 8 bases, the J end by 5 bases, with 22 bases between. The CDR3 loop reads CASLKRGGKENEQYF. As DNA, the CDR3 is TGCGCCAGCCTAAAGAGGGGCGGGAAAGAGAACGAGCAGTACTTC.

The chain couples TRBV28 to TRBJ2-5; 8 bases are shared with TRBD2. CDR3 length: 17 amino acids. With 3 bases clipped from V and 3 bases from J, the junction kept 12 bases outside the gene matches. Per germline, CDR1 MDHEN and CDR2 SYDVKM. For the CDR3, the DNA is TGTGCCAGCAGTTTGGTTTACCCGGGAGGGACCAAAGAGACCCAGTACTTC. Translated, it gives CASSLVYPGGTKETQYF.

This clone was found once. The genes are TRBV19 and TRBJ2-1, with D perhaps TRBD2 (6 bases). The V gene's germline CDR1 is LNHDA and CDR2 SQIVND (reference sequence). The CDR3 consists of 13 residues. Trimming removed 5 bases from V and 4 bases from J, with 9 bases in between. The CDR3: CASSRLEYNEQFF. CDR3 coding DNA: TGTGCCAGTAGTCGACTAGAATACAATGAGCAGTTCTTC.

The CDR3 here is CASSPGGVAGPNTGELFF. The CDR3 nucleotides are TGCGCCAGCAGCCCCGGCGGGGTAGCGGGACCGAACACCGGGGAGCTGTTTTTT. The chain joins TRBV4-1 to TRBJ2-2; the match to TRBD2 covers 8 bases. V lost 4 bases and J lost 0; bases outside the gene matches: 10. CDR3 length equals 18 residues. Germline-derived CDR1 and CDR2 are MGHRA and YSYEKL.

This chain links TRBV2 with TRBJ2-7, with D possibly TRBD1 on 6 matching bases. This CDR3 is 16 amino acids long. V was cut by 2 bases and J by 3 bases, with 17 bases left in between. Germline CDR1 is SNHLY and CDR2 is FYNNEI. CDR3 sequence (DNA): TGTGCCAGCAGTGAACCCCACAGGGAGATCAACTACGAGCAGTACTTC. Protein: CASSEPHREINYEQYF.

This clone was seen only a few times. The J gene is TRBJ1-1, the V gene TRBV28, with D uncertain. V lost 5 bases and J lost 6, with 16 bases in between. Germline V CDR1 and CDR2: MDHEN, SYDVKM. The CDR3 has 14 amino acids. The DNA of the CDR3 is TGTGCCAGCAGTCCGAACGACGCGAGGGCTGAAGCTTTCTTT. Amino acid sequence: CASSPNDARAEAFF.

CDR3 coding DNA: TGTGCCAGCAGCCTCGACGGGAGGGCCTCAGATACGCAGTATTTT. Residues: CASSLDGRASDTQYF. This chain links TRBV7-8 with TRBJ2-3; TRBD2 matches at 8 bases. Germline values: CDR1 SGHVS, CDR2 FQNEAQ. After removal of 5 bases from V and 4 bases from J, the junction contained 8 bases not matched to a gene. CDR3 size: 15 residues.

V gene TRBV7-8 combines with J gene TRBJ2-1, with D uncertain. Trimming took off 5 bases at V and 10 bases at J, with 6 bases between the two ends. Per the germline V gene, CDR1 is SGHVS and CDR2 is FQNEAQ. CDR3 length equals 10 residues. The CDR3 loop reads CASSRDEQFF. The CDR3 DNA sequence: TGTGCCAGCAGCCGAGACGAGCAGTTCTTC.

This sequence joins TRBV6-5 and TRBJ1-1; D perhaps matches TRBD1 (5 bases). The germline V gene has CDR1 MNHEY and CDR2 SVGAGI. There are 14 residues in the CDR3. V lost 2 bases and J lost 4, with 11 bases in between. CDR3: CASSYVEGSTEAFF. The CDR3 coding sequence is TGTGCCAGCAGTTACGTCGAGGGGAGCACTGAAGCTTTCTTT.

The rearrangement uses TRBV28 and TRBJ1-5, with D possibly being TRBD1 (5 bases). Germline CDR1 is MDHEN and CDR2 is SYDVKM. CDR3 length: 13 residues. Trimming took off 7 bases at V and 7 bases at J, with 14 bases between the two ends. The CDR3 DNA follows: TGTGCCAGCACCATTCTGGGGGACCAGCCCCAGCATTTT. This translates into CASTILGDQPQHF.

The V call is TRBV18, the J call TRBJ2-4; 9 bases fit TRBD2. Germline CDR1 is KGHSH and CDR2 is LQKENI. The CDR3 sequence is 15 residues long. The ends lost 2 bases at V and 8 bases at J; junction bases unmatched: 7. The CDR3 region has the DNA TGTGCCAGCTCACCAGGTAGCGGGAGTGTAGACATTCAGTACTTC. Translation gives CASSPGSGSVDIQYF.

The J gene is TRBJ1-2, the V gene TRBV6-5; D may be TRBD1 (6 bases). Trimming removed 6 bases at V and 6 bases at J, with 17 bases between. CDR3 size: 14 residues. Per germline, CDR1 MNHEY and CDR2 SVGAGI. CDR3 amino acids: CASSEQGLFHGYTF. The CDR3 nucleotides read TGTGCCAGCAGCGAACAGGGATTATTTCATGGCTACACCTTC.

The chain carries TRBV6-6 and TRBJ1-2, with D perhaps TRBD1 (5 bases). Trimming removed 5 bases from V and 4 bases from J, with 11 bases in between. This CDR3 contains 13 residues. Germline CDR1 reads MNHNY; CDR2 reads SVGAGI (reference sequence). CDR3 region: CASSNQGAYGYTF. The DNA for the CDR3 is TGTGCCAGCAGTAACCAGGGAGCCTATGGCTACACCTTC.

The chain recombines TRBV9 with TRBJ2-5; D not resolved. V lost 2 bases to trimming and J lost 1 base, with 12 bases between them. CDR3 length: 15 residues. Germline V gives CDR1 SGDLS, CDR2 YYNGEE. The CDR3 reads CASSVSPRIQETQYF. CDR3 sequence (DNA): TGTGCCAGCAGCGTGTCCCCTAGGATCCAAGAGACCCAGTACTTC.

The J gene is TRBJ2-7, the V gene TRBV27; D is possibly TRBD1 (6 bases). V lost 5 bases and J 4 bases, leaving 18 bases between the germline ends. CDR3 length: 15 amino acids. The germline gives CDR1 MNHEY, CDR2 SMNVEV (reference sequence). CDR3 coding DNA: TGTGCCAGCAGTGCGCAGGGGATATCGCTATACGAGCAGTACTTC. It codes for CASSAQGISLYEQYF.

The rearrangement links TRBV19 to TRBJ2-7; 9 bases map to TRBD2. The germline CDR1 and CDR2 sequences are LNHDA and SQIVND (reference sequence). Trimming at V came to 4 bases and at J to 9 bases, leaving 16 bases not matched to a gene. This CDR3 contains 16 residues. CDR3 protein: CASSTGGRALLAAQYF. In nucleotides, the CDR3 is TGTGCCAGTAGTACGGGCGGGAGGGCCCTCCTCGCGGCGCAGTACTTC.